Included here is one TCR beta chain sequence, with context. Its antigen is undetermined. With a much larger clone just one base away, this may be a read error. This sample stems from a study of T cells in Graves' hyperthyroidism and ophthalmopathy. Study outcomes and limitations: Most clonotypes expanded in the thyroid (above 0.001) were also present in blood. Ophthalmopathy cases were set apart from stable hyperthyroidism by a 13 V-J model.

Germline CDR1 and CDR2: DFQATT and SNEGSKA (reference sequence). The CDR3 extends over 13 amino acids. No ophthalmopathy progression within 18 months constituted stable Graves' hyperthyroidism. Patients were aged 18 to 65, had disease duration under 2 months, and had newly diagnosed hyperthyroidism. Amplification of TCR beta CDR3 regions used RNA as the template. First-round RT-PCR with HTBI primers amplified the TCR CDR3 region. TCRdb fed the multiplex PCR reads into MiXCR, producing one record per CDR3 protein. The sample has some 760,000 distinct CDR3 sequences; 14% are singletons. The sample taken for sequencing was blood. This TCR came from a woman between 18 and 30 years old with Graves' hyperthyroidism. The chain employs TRBV20-1 and TRBJ2-7; possibly TRBD2 for D (6 bases). This CDR3 is CSARDGRTYKQYF. The CDR3 DNA is TGCAGTGCTAGAGACGGGAGAACCTACAAGCAGTACTTC.